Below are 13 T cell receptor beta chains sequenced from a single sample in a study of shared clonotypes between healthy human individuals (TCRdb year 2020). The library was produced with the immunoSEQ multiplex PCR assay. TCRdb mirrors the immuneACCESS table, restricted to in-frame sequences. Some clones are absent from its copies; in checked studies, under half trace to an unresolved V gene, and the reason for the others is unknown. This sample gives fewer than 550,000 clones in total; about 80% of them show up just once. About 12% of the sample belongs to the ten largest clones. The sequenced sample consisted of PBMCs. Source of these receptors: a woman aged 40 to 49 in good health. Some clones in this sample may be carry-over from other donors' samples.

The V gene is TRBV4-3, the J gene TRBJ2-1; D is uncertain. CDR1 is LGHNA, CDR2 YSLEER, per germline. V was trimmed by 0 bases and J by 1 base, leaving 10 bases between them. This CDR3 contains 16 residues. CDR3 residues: CASSQDRQRSYNEQFF. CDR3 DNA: TGCGCCAGCAGCCAAGATAGGCAGAGGTCCTACAATGAGCAGTTCTTC.

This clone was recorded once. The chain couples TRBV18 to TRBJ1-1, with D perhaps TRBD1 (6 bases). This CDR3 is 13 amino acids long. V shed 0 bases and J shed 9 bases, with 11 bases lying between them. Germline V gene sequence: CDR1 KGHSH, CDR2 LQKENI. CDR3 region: CASSPPNTGKAFF. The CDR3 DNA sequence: TGTGCCAGCTCACCACCAAATACAGGGAAAGCTTTCTTT.

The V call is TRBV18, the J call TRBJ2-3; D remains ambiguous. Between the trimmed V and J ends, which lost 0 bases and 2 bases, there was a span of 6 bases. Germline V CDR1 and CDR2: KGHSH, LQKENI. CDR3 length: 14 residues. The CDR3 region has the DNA TGTGCCAGCTCACCACCCAGTTACACAGATACGCAGTATTTT. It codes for CASSPPSYTDTQYF.

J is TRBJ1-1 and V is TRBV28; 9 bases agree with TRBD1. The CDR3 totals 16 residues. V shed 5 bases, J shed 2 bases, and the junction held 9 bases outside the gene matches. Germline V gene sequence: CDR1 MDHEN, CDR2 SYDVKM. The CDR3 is CASSPGTGRSNTEAFF. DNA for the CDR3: TGTGCCAGCAGTCCCGGGACAGGGAGGAGCAACACTGAAGCTTTCTTT.

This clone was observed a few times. CDR3 in DNA: TGCAGCGTCGTGGACAGGAGCAATCAGCCCCAGCATTTT. Translating it yields CSVVDRSNQPQHF. The rearrangement uses TRBV29-1 and TRBJ1-5; TRBD1 matches at 7 bases. CDR1 and CDR2 from the germline V gene are SQVTM and ANQGSEA. This CDR3 region has 13 residues. Unmatched junction bases numbered 3, after V lost 6 bases and J lost 1 base.

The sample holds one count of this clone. CDR3 amino acids: CASSPNRKGSTDTQYF. The CDR3, as DNA: TGTGCCAGCAGCCCAAATCGGAAGGGTAGCACAGATACGCAGTATTTT. The chain uses TRBV6-6 and TRBJ2-3, with D uncertain. CDR1 and CDR2 from the germline V gene are MNHNY and SVGAGI (reference sequence). The CDR3 has 16 residues. Trimming shortened V by 6 bases and J by 0 bases, and 16 bases separated the two germline ends.

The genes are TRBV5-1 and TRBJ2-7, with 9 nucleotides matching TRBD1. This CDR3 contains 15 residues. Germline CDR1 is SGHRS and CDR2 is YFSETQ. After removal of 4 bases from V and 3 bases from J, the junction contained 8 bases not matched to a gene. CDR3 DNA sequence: TGCGCCAGCAGCCCCCCCGGGACAGGGTTCTACGAGCAGTACTTC. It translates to CASSPPGTGFYEQYF. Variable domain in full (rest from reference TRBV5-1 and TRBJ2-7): KAGVTQTPRYLIKTRGQQVTLSCSPISGHRSVSWYQQTPGQGLQFLFEYFSETQRNKGNFPGRFSGRQFSNSRSEMNVSTLELGDSALYLCASSPPGTGFYEQYFGPGTRLTVT.

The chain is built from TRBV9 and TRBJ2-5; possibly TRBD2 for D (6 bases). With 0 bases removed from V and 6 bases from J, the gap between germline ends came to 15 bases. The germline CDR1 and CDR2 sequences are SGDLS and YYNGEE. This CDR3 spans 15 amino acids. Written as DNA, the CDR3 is TGTGCCAGCAGCGTAGGGGGGGTCCCGGACAAGACCCAGTACTTC. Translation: CASSVGGVPDKTQYF. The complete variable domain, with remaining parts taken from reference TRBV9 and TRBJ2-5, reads DSGVTQTPKHLITATGQRVTLRCSPRSGDLSVYWYQQSLDQGLQFLIQYYNGEERAKGNILERFSAQQFPDLHSELNLSSLELGDSALYFCASSVGGVPDKTQYFGPGTRLLVL.

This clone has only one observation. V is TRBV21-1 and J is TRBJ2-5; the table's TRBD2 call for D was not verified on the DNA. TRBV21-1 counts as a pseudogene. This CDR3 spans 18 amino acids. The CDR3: CASSKVPASGHRQETQYF. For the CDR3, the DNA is TGTGCCAGCAGCAAAGTTCCAGCTAGCGGGCATAGACAAGAGACCCAGTACTTC.

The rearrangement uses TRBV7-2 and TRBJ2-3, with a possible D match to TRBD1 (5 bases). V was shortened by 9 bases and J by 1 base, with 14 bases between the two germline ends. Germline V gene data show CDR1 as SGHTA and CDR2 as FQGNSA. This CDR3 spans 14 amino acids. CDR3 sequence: CASSRVGGTDTQYF. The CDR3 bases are TGTGCCAGTAGCAGGGTAGGGGGCACAGATACGCAGTATTTT.

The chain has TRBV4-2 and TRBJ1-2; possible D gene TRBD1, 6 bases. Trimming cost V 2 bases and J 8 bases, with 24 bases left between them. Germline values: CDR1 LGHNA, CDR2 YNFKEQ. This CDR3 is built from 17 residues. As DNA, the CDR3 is TGTGCCAGCAGCCAACTGGCGCCGGGACAAATTAGTCCGGGCTACACCTTC. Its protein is CASSQLAPGQISPGYTF.

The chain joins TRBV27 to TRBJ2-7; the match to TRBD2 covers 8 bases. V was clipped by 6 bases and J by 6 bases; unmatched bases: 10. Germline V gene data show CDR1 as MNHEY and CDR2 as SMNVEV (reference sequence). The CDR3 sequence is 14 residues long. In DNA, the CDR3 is TGTGCCAGCAGCCCCAGCGGGAGAAAAGGCGAGCAGTACTTC. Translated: CASSPSGRKGEQYF.

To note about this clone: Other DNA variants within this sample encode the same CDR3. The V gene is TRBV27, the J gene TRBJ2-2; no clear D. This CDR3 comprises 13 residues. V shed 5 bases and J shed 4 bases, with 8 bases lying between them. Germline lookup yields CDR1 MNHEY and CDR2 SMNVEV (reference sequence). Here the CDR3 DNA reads TGTGCCAGCAGTCTAGGCCGCACCGGGGAGCTGTTTTTT. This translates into CASSLGRTGELFF.